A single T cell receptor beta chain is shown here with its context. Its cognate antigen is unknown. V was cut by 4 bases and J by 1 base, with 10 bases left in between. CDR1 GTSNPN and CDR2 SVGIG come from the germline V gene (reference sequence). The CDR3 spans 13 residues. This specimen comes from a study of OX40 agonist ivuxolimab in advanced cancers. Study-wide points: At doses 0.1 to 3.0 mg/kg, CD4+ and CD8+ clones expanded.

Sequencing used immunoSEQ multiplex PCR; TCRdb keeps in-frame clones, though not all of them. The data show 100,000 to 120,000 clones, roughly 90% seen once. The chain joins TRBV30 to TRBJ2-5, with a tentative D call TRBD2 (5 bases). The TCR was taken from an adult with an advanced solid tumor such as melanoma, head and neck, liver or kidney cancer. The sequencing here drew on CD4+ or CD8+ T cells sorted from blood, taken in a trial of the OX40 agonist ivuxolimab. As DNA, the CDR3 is TGTGCCTGGACCTTCGGGATCCAAGAGACCCAGTACTTC. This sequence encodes CAWTFGIQETQYF.